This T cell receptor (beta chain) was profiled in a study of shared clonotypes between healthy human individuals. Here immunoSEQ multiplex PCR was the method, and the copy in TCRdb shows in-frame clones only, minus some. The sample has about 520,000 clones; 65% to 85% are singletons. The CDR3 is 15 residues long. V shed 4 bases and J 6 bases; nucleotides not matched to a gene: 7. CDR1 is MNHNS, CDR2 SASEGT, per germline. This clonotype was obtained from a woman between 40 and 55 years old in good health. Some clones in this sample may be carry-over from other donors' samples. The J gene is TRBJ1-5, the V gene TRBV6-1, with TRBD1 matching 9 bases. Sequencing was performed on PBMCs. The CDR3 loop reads CASSAGTGIGQPQHF. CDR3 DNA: TGTGCCAGCAGTGCCGGGACAGGGATTGGTCAGCCCCAGCATTTT.